This T cell receptor (beta chain) was identified during a study of vaccination effects on CD4 cells after COVID-19. To note about this clone: Its antigen remains unidentified.

Generated by immunoSEQ multiplex PCR, the TCRdb table keeps only in-frame clones and is missing some. This sample yields about 27,000 clones, of which approximately 72% are seen a single time; 8% to 11% belongs to the top ten. Sequencing followed a ViraFEST assay step that expanded antigen-specific CD4+ T cells with viral peptide pools. Culture proceeded for approximately 10 days, and CD4+ T cells were then isolated. Prior SARS-CoV-2 infection was absent in the vaccine recipients, as shown by negative nucleocapsid antibodies. This receptor was obtained from a human donor who received a COVID-19 vaccine. The source was CD4+ T cells from PBMCs cultured with SARS-CoV-2 spike peptides, collected before COVID-19 vaccination.

CDR3 protein: CASSIDLLAGAYNEQFF. CDR3 sequence (DNA): TGTGCCAGTAGTATAGACCTACTAGCGGGAGCCTACAATGAGCAGTTCTTC. V is TRBV19 and J is TRBJ2-1, with 11 bases that match TRBD2. CDR1 and CDR2 (germline): LNHDA, SQIVND (reference sequence). The CDR3 has 17 residues. With 0 bases clipped from V and 2 bases from J, the junction kept 3 bases outside the gene matches.